One TCR beta chain is described in this entry. Its antigen remains undetermined. No much larger clone is present one base from it, and per-base qualities are unavailable. Spanning cysteine to phenylalanine, the CDR3 consists of 16 amino acids. Here the CDR3 DNA is all that survives: 48 bases in frame from base 1. A distance of 19 bases separates the germline ends of V and J, which lose 3 bases and 7 bases respectively. Sequences ENHRY (CDR1) and SYGVKD (CDR2) are obtained from the germline V gene. The collaborating institutions used their own protocols to collect whole blood in K2EDTA tubes. Collaborator samples were shipped for TCRbeta analysis as frozen whole blood, isolated PBMCs, or DNA extracted from either sample type. The immunoSEQ Assay, a bias-controlled multiplex PCR, was used to amplify TCRbeta CDR3 regions from genomic DNA. The original pipeline was this. The number of nucleated cells in each sample was estimated from the amplification of reference gene primers within the assay. Sequence reads were collapsed and filtered to measure the absolute abundance of every unique TCRbeta CDR3 rearrangement. For each sample, productive Simpson clonality was calculated as the square root of Simpson's diversity index over productive rearrangements. The table comes from immuneACCESS by way of TCRdb, which keeps in-frame sequences with V and J called. Part of the clones is missing from these tables; in studies checked, under half for an unresolved V gene and the rest for unknown reasons. V and J calls and clone size are those listed in that table; D and trimming were worked out from the DNA. The sample yields about 49,000 clones; approximately 80% were counted once. Around 2.8% of the sample is held by the ten biggest clonotypes.

The sample originates from a study of blood T cell repertoires in COVID-19 (dated by TCRdb to about 2020). Concerning the study at large: Samples covering the acute and convalescent phases of COVID-19 were provided by collaborators in the United States, Italy and Spain. HLA class I and class II types, where available, came from metadata supplied by the sample provider rather than from assay-based typing. The prospective study material was composed of cDNA or gDNA derived from T cells, B-cell-depleted T cells, or PBMCs. A freely available public database, intended as a resource for researchers studying the immune response to SARS-CoV-2, is where the repertoires were released. The dataset comprised deeply sampled blood TCRbeta repertoires from subjects exposed to, actively infected with, or recovered from COVID-19. The samples were drawn from the first 160 participants of the ongoing ImmuneRACE study and from under 1,500 subjects provided by 6 global collaborators. Sample metadata almost always included a de-identified subject ID, COVID-19 status, age in years and sex.

Results the study describes overall, beyond this receptor: The amount of clinical and demographic metadata varied by source and participant and was provided uncurated.

Sample: peripheral blood. The clonotype originates from an older woman with acute or convalescent COVID-19. The receptor chain draws on TRBV10-3 and TRBJ2-1, and TRBD2 may be the D gene, going by 7 matching bases. The nucleotide sequence is given as TGTGCCATCAGTGATGTTGGGGGGGGCTTGAGGAATGAGCAGTTCTTC. It translates as CAISDVGGGLRNEQFF.